The 22 T cell receptor beta chains below were found in one sample sequenced in a study of long-term antiretroviral therapy in people with HIV. Samples were assayed with immunoSEQ v3.0 at survey level. Repertoires were generated with immunoSEQ multiplex PCR, while TCRdb's copy carries only in-frame clones and drops some. The table has some 30,000 clones, approximately 94% seen once. The material sequenced was unsorted PBMCs, taken about 7.4 years after starting antiretroviral therapy. These receptors were collected from a man aged 45-60 years with HIV.

This sequence joins TRBV11-2 and TRBJ2-2, with 7 nucleotides matching TRBD1. The CDR3 covers 14 residues. Germline CDR1 and CDR2: SGHAT and FQNNGV. V gave up 4 bases and J gave up 7 bases; unmatched junction bases: 6. CDR3 coding DNA: TGTGCCAGCAGCTCCGACAGGGCGGGCGGGGAGCTGTTTTTT. Translation gives CASSSDRAGGELFF.

V and J are TRBV30 and TRBJ2-7; D unclear. The CDR3 has 12 residues. Looked up from germline, CDR1 is GTSNPN and CDR2 is SVGIG (reference sequence). Trimming removed 1 base from V and 5 bases from J, with 9 bases in between. CDR3 sequence reads: CAWSDRVDEQYF. In nucleotides, the CDR3 is TGTGCCTGGAGTGACCGGGTGGACGAGCAGTACTTC.

This sequence joins TRBV19 and TRBJ2-2; D is uncertain. This CDR3 contains 14 residues. The germline V gene has CDR1 LNHDA and CDR2 SQIVND (reference sequence). Between the trimmed V and J ends, which lost 3 bases and 5 bases, there was a span of 10 bases. Written as DNA, the CDR3 is TGTGCCAGTAGTATCACACAGATTACCGGGGAGCTGTTTTTT. Translating it yields CASSITQITGELFF.

As for this clone: Sequence at one end of the junction differs from germline and may be a read error. Within the sample, other DNA sequences also encode this same CDR3. V gene TRBV5-4 combines with J gene TRBJ1-2; D perhaps matches TRBD1 (5 bases). CDR1 is SGHNT and CDR2 is YYREEE in the germline V gene (reference sequence). The CDR3 runs to 17 residues. CDR3 sequence: CASSLVGGRRGDYGYTF. CDR3 in DNA: TGTGCCAGCAGCTTGGTGGGGGGTCGACGGGGGGACTACGGCTACACCTTC.

The chain joins TRBV7-2 to TRBJ2-3, with 14 bases fitting TRBD2. V was pared by 8 bases and J by 5 bases, with 6 bases of the junction left unmatched. The CDR3 spans 15 residues. Per germline, CDR1 SGHTA and CDR2 FQGNSA. CDR3 sequence reads: CASETSGGVGDTQYF. The DNA for the CDR3 is TGTGCCAGCGAGACTAGCGGGGGGGTTGGAGATACGCAGTATTTT.

This rearrangement joins TRBV5-6 to TRBJ1-5; tentatively, D is TRBD1 (6 bases). V was clipped by 4 bases and J by 3 bases, with 17 bases between them. The CDR3 length is 16 residues. CDR1 and CDR2 (germline): SGHDT, YYEEEE. CDR3 sequence reads: CASSPYGGDINQPQHF. The CDR3 DNA reads as TGTGCCAGCAGCCCATACGGGGGCGACATCAATCAGCCCCAGCATTTT.

The gene calls are TRBV5-6 and TRBJ1-2, with TRBD1 matching 9 bases. The CDR3 is 15 residues long. Germline-derived CDR1 and CDR2 are SGHDT and YYEEEE. V dropped 0 bases and J dropped 8; count of bases not matched to a gene: 8. As DNA, the CDR3 is TGTGCCAGCAGCTTGGCGGGGACAGGGAATAGCGGCTACACCTTC. Amino acids: CASSLAGTGNSGYTF.

J is TRBJ2-1 and V is TRBV9, with D maybe TRBD2 (6 bases). V lost 0 bases and J lost 10, with 11 bases in between. The CDR3 consists of 13 residues. The V gene's germline CDR1 is SGDLS and CDR2 YYNGEE. The chain's CDR3 is CASSVDPGEEQFF. CDR3 nucleotides: TGTGCCAGCAGCGTAGACCCGGGAGAGGAGCAGTTCTTC. Complete variable domain (other parts from reference TRBV9 and TRBJ2-1): DSGVTQTPKHLITATGQRVTLRCSPRSGDLSVYWYQQSLDQGLQFLIQYYNGEERAKGNILERFSAQQFPDLHSELNLSSLELGDSALYFCASSVDPGEEQFFGPGTRLTVL.

This rearrangement joins TRBV30 to TRBJ2-1; D is possibly TRBD2 (7 bases). With 0 bases removed from V and 14 bases from J, the gap between germline ends came to 11 bases. The CDR3 has 11 amino acids. CDR1 GTSNPN and CDR2 SVGIG come from the germline V gene (reference sequence). For the CDR3, the DNA is TGTGCCTGGAGTGTAGGGGGGGGCGAGTTCTTC. Residues: CAWSVGGGEFF.

The chain joins TRBV7-9 to TRBJ2-7; D might be TRBD1 (5 bases). Germline V CDR1 and CDR2: SEHNR, FQNEAQ (reference sequence). The CDR3 has 14 amino acids. Between the trimmed V and J ends, which lost 0 bases and 1 base, there was a span of 7 bases. The CDR3, as DNA: TGTGCCAGCAGCTTAGCGAGACAGTCCTACGAGCAGTACTTC. It translates to CASSLARQSYEQYF. The full variable domain, rest sourced from reference TRBV7-9 and TRBJ2-7, is DTGVSQNPRHKITKRGQNVTFRCDPISEHNRLYWYRQTLGQGPEFLTYFQNEAQLEKSRLLSDRFSAERPKGSFSTLEIQRTEQGDSAMYLCASSLARQSYEQYFGPGTRLTVT.

This chain connects TRBV5-1 to TRBJ2-5, with 7 bases identical to TRBD2. V lost 2 bases to trimming and J lost 4 bases; unmatched junction nucleotides: 14. The CDR3 runs to 17 residues. The germline V gene has CDR1 SGHRS and CDR2 YFSETQ. The CDR3 DNA is TGCGCCAGCAGCTTCGACGGCCGTGTGGGCGGGGGAGAGACCCAGTACTTC. Translated: CASSFDGRVGGGETQYF.

The chain links TRBV19 to TRBJ1-5, with 7 bases identical to TRBD1. Per germline, CDR1 LNHDA and CDR2 SQIVND (reference sequence). The CDR3 contains 14 residues. Trimming took 5 bases from V and 5 from J; bases not matched to a gene: 6. CDR3 sequence reads: CASSPDRADQPQHF. The CDR3 region has the DNA TGTGCCAGTAGTCCTGACAGGGCGGATCAGCCCCAGCATTTT.

The chain couples TRBV19 to TRBJ1-2; TRBD1 might be the D (6 bases). Germline V CDR1 and CDR2: LNHDA, SQIVND (reference sequence). V gave up 7 bases and J gave up 4 bases, with 13 bases separating them. The CDR3 contains 13 residues. CDR3 sequence reads: CASIGGGGYGYTF. The DNA for the CDR3 is TGTGCCAGTATCGGTGGGGGCGGCTATGGCTACACCTTC.

The rearrangement links TRBV11-2 to TRBJ1-2, with 9 bases lining up with TRBD1. V was clipped by 4 bases and J by 4 bases; unmatched bases: 10. This CDR3 has 16 amino acids. Per germline, CDR1 SGHAT and CDR2 FQNNGV. For the CDR3, the DNA is TGTGCCAGCAGCTCCAATACAGGGGGCGGTGGCTATGGCTACACCTTC. Translating it yields CASSSNTGGGGYGYTF. Based on the CDR3 plus reference TRBV11-2 and TRBJ1-2, the full variable domain is EAGVAQSPRYKIIEKRQSVAFWCNPISGHATLYWYQQILGQGPKLLIQFQNNGVVDDSQLPKDRFSAERLKGVDSTLKIQPAKLEDSAVYLCASSSNTGGGGYGYTFGSGTRLTVV.

The chain couples TRBV28 to TRBJ1-4, with D maybe TRBD1 (5 bases). In germline, CDR1 is MDHEN, CDR2 SYDVKM. Between the trimmed V and J ends, which lost 2 bases and 7 bases, there was a span of 14 bases. CDR3 size: 15 residues. The CDR3 DNA is TGTGCCAGCAGTTTACCTGCAGACAGCTTTGAAAAACTGTTTTTT. Its protein product is CASSLPADSFEKLFF.

This clone occurred once. This sequence joins TRBV5-8 and TRBJ2-1; D tentatively reads TRBD1 or TRBD2 (5 bases each). V was cut by 1 base and J by 2 bases, with 10 bases left in between. CDR1 SGHTS and CDR2 YDEGEE come from the germline V gene. The CDR3 is 15 residues long. The DNA of the CDR3 is TGTGCCAGCAGCTTGTCGGGGCTTACCTACAATGAGCAGTTCTTC. Translated: CASSLSGLTYNEQFF.

This chain links TRBV7-9 with TRBJ2-2; 11 positions match TRBD2. Germline loops: CDR1 SEHNR, CDR2 FQNEAQ (reference sequence). The CDR3 has 18 amino acids. The V segment lost 0 bases and the J segment 4 bases; nucleotides outside the gene matches: 7. The CDR3: CASSLAALAGGPTGELFF. Here the CDR3 DNA reads TGTGCCAGCAGCTTAGCCGCCCTAGCGGGGGGCCCCACCGGGGAGCTGTTTTTT. The variable domain in full, with the rest retrieved from reference TRBV7-9 and TRBJ2-2, is DTGVSQNPRHKITKRGQNVTFRCDPISEHNRLYWYRQTLGQGPEFLTYFQNEAQLEKSRLLSDRFSAERPKGSFSTLEIQRTEQGDSAMYLCASSLAALAGGPTGELFFGEGSRLTVL.

The chain has TRBV5-1 and TRBJ2-7; 10 bases map to TRBD1. The junction had 7 bases not matched to a gene; V was cut back by 5 bases and J by 2 bases. This CDR3 has 15 residues. Looked up from germline, CDR1 is SGHRS and CDR2 is YFSETQ. CDR3 DNA sequence: TGCGCCAGCAGTCCCGGGACAGGGGATACCTACGAGCAGTACTTC. It translates to CASSPGTGDTYEQYF. The entire variable domain, with the rest obtained from reference TRBV5-1 and TRBJ2-7, is as follows: KAGVTQTPRYLIKTRGQQVTLSCSPISGHRSVSWYQQTPGQGLQFLFEYFSETQRNKGNFPGRFSGRQFSNSRSEMNVSTLELGDSALYLCASSPGTGDTYEQYFGPGTRLTVT.

The chain employs TRBV27 and TRBJ1-1, with a tentative D call TRBD1 (6 bases). The germline V gene encodes CDR1 MNHEY and CDR2 SMNVEV (reference sequence). The CDR3 contains 15 residues. Deletions cut 6 bases from V and 1 base from J, with 15 bases between. CDR3 nucleotides: TGTGCCAGCAGCGTTCTCGGACAGCCGAACACTGAAGCTTTCTTT. This codes for CASSVLGQPNTEAFF.

This chain connects TRBV30 to TRBJ1-2; 9 bases agree with TRBD1. The CDR3 loop spans 14 amino acids. The trim removed 3 bases at V and 5 bases at J, leaving 7 bases unmatched. Germline V gene lookup returns CDR1 GTSNPN and CDR2 SVGIG (reference sequence). CDR3 DNA sequence: TGTGCCTGGAGGAACCGGGACAGGGAATATGGCTACACCTTC. This sequence encodes CAWRNRDREYGYTF.

This clone was recorded only once. The rearrangement uses TRBV9 and TRBJ2-5; possible D gene TRBD2, 5 bases. V lost 2 bases to trimming and J lost 0 bases, with 14 bases between them. CDR1 is SGDLS, CDR2 YYNGEE, per germline. CDR3 length: 16 residues. CDR3 protein: CASSVSAGDYQETQYF. The CDR3 bases are TGTGCCAGCAGCGTCTCTGCGGGTGATTACCAAGAGACCCAGTACTTC.

The chain is built from TRBV4-1 and TRBJ1-6, with D perhaps TRBD1 (5 bases). Germline-derived CDR1 and CDR2 are MGHRA and YSYEKL. V was shortened by 1 base and J by 7 bases, with 11 bases between the two germline ends. This CDR3 has 15 amino acids. Written as DNA, the CDR3 is TGCGCCAGCAGCCAAGTGGGGGGGGACAATTCACCCCTCCACTTT. Protein: CASSQVGGDNSPLHF.